This T cell receptor beta chain was captured by sequencing in a study of T-cell memory formation after mild COVID-19 (dated by TCRdb to the early 2020s). The study in broad terms: TCR sequence clusters from the two donors were found to be largely donor specific. The cohort was made up of two young adult volunteers, one female and one male, who were previously healthy. T-cell clones expanding and contracting after mild COVID-19 in two donors were tracked by longitudinal TCRalpha and TCRbeta repertoire sequencing.

Paper-wide results and their limitations: Balanced CD4/CD8 phenotypes were observed for clones contracting from day 15 to 85, whereas a bias towards CD4+ was observed for a second wave of clones expanding from day 15 to 37. Contracting CD4+ clones were located mainly in the CM and EM memory subsets, whereas CD8+ clones were found to be enriched in EMRA. The detection of some responding clones in pre-infection memory suggests that pre-existing cross-reactive memory T cells joined the SARS-CoV-2 response. Whether the second-wave clones peaking on day 37 were SARS-CoV-2 specific was not confirmed. The study covered only two mild cases, and larger cohorts including severe cases with pre-infection samples were considered necessary.

Ficoll-Paque density gradient centrifugation was used to isolate PBMCs. Turning to this clonotype: Its binding antigen is unknown. Per-base qualities were not stored, and no clone one base away is much larger.

The reads were generated on an Illumina NovaSeq 6000. Using 5'RACE with constant-segment primers, TCRalpha and TCRbeta cDNA libraries were constructed, with sample barcodes and unique molecular identifiers added in the process. RNA was extracted from every sample with Trizol reagent. Libraries were amplified in two PCR steps, with a second sample barcode and Illumina TruSeq adapters added in the second step. The libraries were sequenced on an Illumina NovaSeq using 2 x 150 bp paired-end reads. The paper's processing steps were these. The reads were demultiplexed and collapsed into UMI-guided consensus sequences using migec v1.2.7. Using mixcr v2.1.11, UMI consensuses were aligned to TRA and TRB V and J templates and then assembled into clonotypes. A clonotype was counted as expanded or contracted only if both edgeR and NoisET called the change significant, with noise models trained on biological replicates. For edgeR calls, a false discovery rate-adjusted p below 0.01 and a log2 fold-change threshold of 1 were applied. PCA with hierarchical clustering of max-normalized trajectories of the 1000 most abundant clonotypes was used as exploratory dynamics analysis. Separately sequenced CD4+ and CD8+ repertoires were used to assign a CD4 or CD8 phenotype to each responding clone. TCRdb redid the processing of the public reads, applying fastp at Q25 and MiXCR, and retained in-frame beta chains. A single entry per CDR3 protein holds the most common genes and DNA from its merged rows. These V and J calls originate from TCRdb's pipeline instead of the authors' own analysis. The sample includes about 430,000 distinct CDR3 sequences, with approximately 25% observed a single time. 7% to 9.5% of the sample belongs to the ten largest clones.

The CDR3 measures 14 amino acids from cysteine to phenylalanine. The entry retains the CDR3 DNA only, 42 bases that are in frame from base 1. Compared with germline, V lacks 0 bases and J lacks 7 bases; bases without a gene match: 4. For CDR1 and CDR2, the germline V gene (reference sequence) lists DFQATT and SNEGSKA. The TCR sequence derives from an adult woman who had mild COVID-19 (a few samples of this study predate the infection). The sample titles of this study are shuffled in the database, so cell type and time point are left out; the donor was told from shared clones. The sequencing input was PBMCs or a T cell subset sorted from them (not recorded which). The chain is assembled from TRBV20-1 and TRBJ2-1; 9 bases in the junction line up with TRBD2. The CDR3 sequence is CSARDAGGPNEQFF. The nucleotide sequence reads TGCAGTGCTAGAGATGCGGGAGGGCCGAATGAGCAGTTCTTC.